This T cell receptor (beta chain) was sequenced during a study of blood T cell repertoires in COVID-19. Overall study: Samples representing acute and convalescent COVID-19 were sourced from the United States, Italy and Spain. T cells, B-cell-depleted T cells, or PBMCs supplied cDNA or gDNA.

Resolution of symptoms, clearance, or two negative PCRs was present in recovered Cohort 3 donors. In its sample, this clone was seen a few times. In the authors' methods: How many nucleated cells were present was estimated from reference gene primer amplification. Produced via immunoSEQ multiplex PCR; TCRdb's table is partial and in-frame only. From that table come the V and J calls and clone size; the DNA was used to work out D and trimming. Of over 300,000 clones detected, 86% appear once; the ten largest clones hold 10%. Germline values: CDR1 SGDLS, CDR2 YYNGEE. V was cut by 3 bases and J by 6 bases, with 6 bases left in between. The CDR3 extends over 12 amino acids.

The specimen was PBMCs or T cells enriched from blood (not recorded which). The gene calls are TRBV9 and TRBJ1-4; D uncertain. The TCR sequence derives from a young woman who had recovered from COVID-19. The CDR3 protein is CASSAFDEKLFF. CDR3 bases: TGTGCCAGCAGCGCTTTCGATGAAAAACTGTTTTTT.